The following is a TCR beta chain sequence with its context. The second PCR ran roughly 6 to 11 cycles with a sample-barcoded 5' primer and J-beta primers. TCRdb reprocessed the 5' RACE reads with MiXCR, giving one entry per CDR3 protein. The sample holds 750,000 to 950,000 distinct CDR3 sequences, roughly 50% seen once. This entry comes from a study of blood T cells in healthy people across ages. Researchers collected ten milliliters of peripheral blood from every single donor. The CDR3 has 18 residues. V was trimmed by 3 bases and J by 0 bases, leaving 18 bases between them. CDR1 and CDR2 (germline): SGHVS, FNYEAQ.

This sequence joins TRBV7-6 and TRBJ2-1; TRBD2 might be the D (7 bases). The sample comprised blood. The TCR comes from a man aged 80 or over in good health. CDR3 region: CASSLGALAGASYNEQFF. In nucleotides, the CDR3 is TGTGCCAGCAGCTTGGGGGCCCTGGCGGGAGCCTCCTACAATGAGCAGTTCTTC. Combining the CDR3 with reference TRBV7-6 and TRBJ2-1 gives the whole variable domain GAGVSQSPRYKVTKRGQDVALRCDPISGHVSLYWYRQALGQGPEFLTYFNYEAQQDKSGLPNDRFSAERPEGSISTLTIQRTEQRDSAMYRCASSLGALAGASYNEQFFGPGTRLTVL.